This entry lists 9 T cell receptor beta chains sequenced from one sample in a study of OX40 agonist ivuxolimab in advanced cancers. Sequencing used immunoSEQ multiplex PCR; TCRdb keeps in-frame clones, though not all of them. The sample contains over 45,000 clones, over 90% of which appear only once. The specimen comprised CD4+ or CD8+ T cells sorted from blood, sampled in a trial of the OX40 agonist ivuxolimab. These receptors were taken from an adult with an advanced solid tumor such as melanoma, head and neck, liver or kidney cancer.

V usage is TRBV13 and J usage is TRBJ2-7; 7 bases agree with TRBD1. The germline V gene encodes CDR1 PRHDT and CDR2 FYEKMQ (reference sequence). This CDR3 region has 13 residues. The trim removed 5 bases at V and 5 bases at J, leaving 6 bases unmatched. The CDR3 DNA sequence: TGTGCCAGCAGCCCGACAGGGCTCAACGAGCAGTACTTC. Amino acids: CASSPTGLNEQYF.

This chain joins TRBV19 and TRBJ2-7; 8 bases are a match to TRBD1. V shed 4 bases and J 0 bases; nucleotides not matched to a gene: 5. CDR3 length: 15 amino acids. Germline V gene lookup returns CDR1 LNHDA and CDR2 SQIVND (reference sequence). Here the CDR3 reads CASSKTGVPSYEQYF. CDR3 nucleotide sequence: TGTGCCAGTAGTAAGACAGGGGTTCCCTCCTACGAGCAGTACTTC.

The rearrangement uses TRBV6-1 and TRBJ2-3; the D gene could be TRBD1 or TRBD2 (5 bases each). Germline V gene data show CDR1 as MNHNS and CDR2 as SASEGT. Trimming took off 0 bases at V and 2 bases at J, with 24 bases between the two ends. The CDR3 is made up of 20 amino acids. The CDR3 protein is CASSEALVGLQGPSTDTQYF. CDR3 coding DNA: TGTGCCAGCAGTGAAGCTCTGGTTGGGTTGCAGGGACCTTCCACAGATACGCAGTATTTT.

This chain links TRBV9 with TRBJ2-7; a possible D gene is TRBD2 (6 bases). Germline CDR1 and CDR2: SGDLS and YYNGEE. The CDR3 has 13 amino acids. Trimming shortened V by 3 bases and J by 4 bases, and 11 bases separated the two germline ends. CDR3 DNA sequence: TGTGCCAGCAGCGGCCCCGGGGGTTACGAGCAGTACTTC. It codes for CASSGPGGYEQYF. Full variable domain (missing parts from reference TRBV9 and TRBJ2-7): DSGVTQTPKHLITATGQRVTLRCSPRSGDLSVYWYQQSLDQGLQFLIQYYNGEERAKGNILERFSAQQFPDLHSELNLSSLELGDSALYFCASSGPGGYEQYFGPGTRLTVT.

This chain joins TRBV19 and TRBJ2-7; D gene uncertain. V shed 3 bases and J shed 7 bases, with 13 bases lying between them. The CDR3 extends over 13 amino acids. Germline V CDR1 and CDR2: LNHDA, SQIVND (reference sequence). CDR3 nucleotides: TGTGCCAGTAGTATGGCGTCAGGACGAGAGCAGTACTTC. It is translated as CASSMASGREQYF.

V and J are TRBV10-3 and TRBJ2-7; D is unresolved. Trimming removed 6 bases at V and 3 bases at J, with 12 bases between. CDR3 length: 13 amino acids. The germline CDR1 and CDR2 sequences are ENHRY and SYGVKD. As DNA, the CDR3 is TGTGCCATCAGAAAGGACGGCGGCTACGAGCAGTACTTC. Its translation: CAIRKDGGYEQYF.

The chain links TRBV4-2 to TRBJ2-7; 15 bases align to TRBD2. CDR1 is LGHNA and CDR2 is YNFKEQ in the germline V gene. J lost 3 bases, V lost 5 bases, and 11 bases had no gene match. The CDR3 extends over 18 amino acids. The CDR3 region is CASSAGLAGGVGNYEQYF. CDR3 in DNA: TGTGCCAGCAGCGCGGGACTAGCGGGAGGAGTAGGGAACTACGAGCAGTACTTC.

V is TRBV27 and J is TRBJ1-4; no reliable D call. V lost 6 bases and J 7 bases, leaving 18 bases between the germline ends. The CDR3 has 15 residues. Germline V lookup: CDR1 MNHEY, CDR2 SMNVEV (reference sequence). The CDR3 loop is CASSSGWNLPEKLFF. In nucleotides, the CDR3 is TGTGCCAGCAGCAGCGGCTGGAACCTCCCTGAAAAACTGTTTTTT.

The J gene is TRBJ2-7, the V gene TRBV5-6; unclear D gene. Germline CDR1 reads SGHDT; CDR2 reads YYEEEE. The CDR3 runs 11 residues. V was trimmed by 2 bases and J by 6 bases, leaving 6 bases between them. The CDR3 coding sequence is TGTGCCAGCAGCTTCCTCGGCGAGCAGTACTTC. This sequence encodes CASSFLGEQYF.